A selection of T cell receptor beta chains follows, all from one sample in a study of cytomegalovirus exposure and HLA in healthy donors. The data were produced by immunoSEQ multiplex PCR, yet TCRdb's version contains in-frame clones alone and is incomplete. The repertoire holds under 200,000 clones, with 65% to 90% as singletons. Sequenced sample: PBMCs. The receptors here all came from a human donor in good health. The CDR3 runs from the conserved cysteine through the conserved F or W. Each record gives: V gene, clone size, J gene, D gene, CDR3 protein, CDR3 DNA. D genes are given only for firm matches. The size entry is marked missing in some rows and otherwise reads once, few, many or a size class.

>TRBV9|.|TRBJ1-2|.
CATFRDNYGYTF
TGTGCCACCTTCCGGGACAATTATGGCTACACCTTC
>TRBV9|once|TRBJ1-1|.
CASSVEGWDTEAFF
TGTGCCAGCAGCGTAGAGGGGTGGGACACTGAAGCTTTCTTT
>TRBV11-3|.|TRBJ2-5|TRBD2
CASSPRGGGETQYF
TGTGCCAGCAGCCCTCGGGGGGGCGGGGAGACCCAGTACTTC
>TRBV7-9|few|TRBJ1-1|TRBD1
CASSMDRGRTEAFF
TGTGCCAGCAGCATGGACAGGGGGCGTACTGAAGCTTTCTTT
>TRBV2|.|TRBJ1-6|.
CASSEAPGQYNSPLHF
TGTGCCAGCAGTGAAGCGCCCGGACAGTATAATTCACCCCTCCACTTT
>TRBV6-5|.|TRBJ1-5|TRBD1
CASSLTGYRGQPQHF
TGTGCCAGCAGCTTGACAGGGTATCGAGGTCAGCCCCAGCATTTT
>TRBV7-6|.|TRBJ2-7|TRBD1
CASSLGQGAEQYF
TGTGCCAGCAGCCTGGGACAGGGGGCGGAGCAGTACTTC
>TRBV7-2|.|TRBJ2-7|.
CASSLPGQSYEQYF
TGTGCCAGCAGCTTACCGGGTCAATCCTACGAGCAGTACTTC
>TRBV7-6|once|TRBJ2-7|.
CASSPDGGPNSYEQYF
TGTGCCAGCAGCCCTGACGGGGGGCCTAACTCCTACGAGCAGTACTTC
>TRBV19|.|TRBJ1-1|TRBD1
CASSPANRGRFVEAFF
TGTGCCAGTAGTCCAGCGAACAGGGGGCGATTTGTTGAAGCTTTCTTT
>TRBV7-6|.|TRBJ2-3|.
CASSLVRDTQYF
TGTGCCAGCAGCTTAGTCAGGGATACGCAGTATTTT
>TRBV6-6|once|TRBJ2-1|TRBD2
CASNNGGAWNEQFF
TGTGCCAGCAATAACGGGGGGGCCTGGAATGAGCAGTTCTTC
>TRBV15|.|TRBJ1-4|.
CATSRVGGNEKLFF
TGTGCCACCAGCAGAGTGGGGGGTAATGAAAAACTGTTTTTT
>TRBV6-1|.|TRBJ1-6|.
CASRVDSPLHF
TGTGCCAGCAGGGTAGATTCACCCCTCCACTTT
>TRBV21-1|.|TRBJ1-1|.
CASSVPGRGGEAFF
TGTGCCAGCAGCGTACCGGGACGGGGGGGAGAAGCTTTCTTT
>TRBV4-3|few|TRBJ1-1|.
CASSQAYGQMNTEAFF
TGCGCCAGCAGCCAAGCTTACGGTCAAATGAACACTGAAGCTTTCTTT
>TRBV9|.|TRBJ1-2|.
CASSEDMTGGGYTF
TGTGCCAGCAGCGAGGATATGACAGGAGGTGGCTACACCTTC
>TRBV2|.|TRBJ1-6|TRBD1
CASRPGQGFPPLHF
TGTGCCAGCAGACCGGGACAGGGGTTTCCACCCCTCCACTTT
>TRBV6-5|.|TRBJ2-3|.
CASAGADTQYF
TGTGCCAGCGCAGGGGCAGATACGCAGTATTTT
>TRBV19|.|TRBJ1-2|TRBD1
CASSNGDRGYGYTF
TGTGCCAGTAGTAACGGGGACAGGGGATATGGCTACACCTTC
>TRBV7-7|.|TRBJ2-7|TRBD2
CASSLDSSGVYEQYF
TGTGCCAGCAGCTTAGATTCTAGCGGGGTCTACGAGCAGTACTTC
>TRBV2|.|TRBJ2-1|.
CASRADDSYNEQFF
TGTGCCAGCAGAGCTGACGACAGCTACAATGAGCAGTTCTTC
>TRBV7-2|.|TRBJ1-3|.
CASSPYPGNTIYF
TGTGCCAGCAGCCCCTATCCTGGAAACACCATATATTTT
>TRBV5-6|few|TRBJ1-1|.
CASSSLGARNTEAFF
TGTGCCAGCAGCTCCCTGGGGGCTAGAAACACTGAAGCTTTCTTT
>TRBV18|.|TRBJ1-1|TRBD1
CASSPIQGVMRTEAFF
TGTGCCAGCTCACCGATACAGGGGGTAATGAGGACTGAAGCTTTCTTT
>TRBV6-5|.|TRBJ2-7|.
CASSLSRREQYF
TGTGCCAGCAGCCTTTCCCGTCGCGAGCAGTACTTC
>TRBV23-1|few|TRBJ2-7|TRBD1
CASSQQDPLRGLFYEQYF
TGCGCCAGCAGTCAACAAGACCCGCTCAGGGGGCTTTTTTACGAGCAGTACTTC
>TRBV2|.|TRBJ1-4|TRBD1
CASSVTGGATNEKLFF
TGTGCCAGCAGTGTGACAGGGGGCGCGACTAATGAAAAACTGTTTTTT
>TRBV2|.|TRBJ1-1|.
CASNTRNTEAFF
TGTGCCAGCAACACAAGGAACACTGAAGCTTTCTTT
>TRBV6-1|.|TRBJ2-7|TRBD1
CASSGESGQSYEQYF
TGTGCCAGCAGTGGGGAATCGGGACAGAGCTACGAGCAGTACTTC
>TRBV10-3|.|TRBJ2-7|.
CASSPAGYAYEQYF
TGTGCCAGCTCTCCGGCAGGGTACGCCTACGAGCAGTACTTC
>TRBV6-6|.|TRBJ2-7|TRBD1
CASSYWGQGTYEQYF
TGTGCCAGCAGTTACTGGGGACAGGGGACCTACGAGCAGTACTTC
>TRBV7-2|.|TRBJ2-5|.
CASSFQGSIRRETQYF
TGTGCCAGCAGCTTTCAGGGGTCAATACGACGGGAGACCCAGTACTTC
>TRBV14|.|TRBJ1-3|.
CATAGRGTTSGNTIYF
TGTGCCACAGCCGGTCGGGGAACTACTTCTGGAAACACCATATATTTT
>TRBV7-6|.|TRBJ1-2|.
CASSSTVDGYTF
TGTGCCAGCAGCTCGACAGTGGATGGCTACACCTTC
>TRBV14|few|TRBJ2-5|.
CASSQNRETQYF
TGTGCCAGCAGCCAAAATCGAGAGACCCAGTACTTC
>TRBV9|.|TRBJ2-5|.
CASSVGLQGGTQYF
TGTGCCAGCAGCGTGGGACTCCAGGGCGGGACCCAGTACTTC
>TRBV4-1|.|TRBJ1-1|TRBD1
CASSLTTGLEAFF
TGCGCCAGCAGCCTAACGACAGGGCTTGAAGCTTTCTTT
>TRBV4-3|.|TRBJ2-7|TRBD1
CASSPSGQEGSYEQYF
TGCGCCAGCAGTCCATCGGGACAGGAAGGTTCCTACGAGCAGTACTTC
>TRBV6-5|.|TRBJ2-7|.
CASSVDRGYEQYF
TGTGCCAGCAGCGTAGACAGAGGATACGAGCAGTACTTC
>TRBV18|.|TRBJ1-2|TRBD1
CASSPDRVGGYTF
TGTGCCAGCTCACCCGACAGGGTGGGAGGCTACACCTTC
>TRBV10-3|.|TRBJ2-1|TRBD2
CAISTSGGLSNNEQFF
TGTGCCATCAGTACTAGCGGGGGCCTATCTAACAATGAGCAGTTCTTC
>TRBV7-2|.|TRBJ1-6|TRBD1
CASSPTGGAHSPLHF
TGTGCCAGCAGCCCGACAGGGGGCGCGCATTCACCCCTCCACTTT
>TRBV7-2|.|TRBJ2-3|TRBD2
CASSPERGGPDTQYF
TGTGCCAGCAGCCCCGAGCGGGGGGGGCCAGATACGCAGTATTTT
>TRBV9|.|TRBJ2-3|.
CASSPNTDTQYF
TGTGCCAGCAGCCCAAACACAGATACGCAGTATTTT
>TRBV29-1|.|TRBJ1-1|TRBD1
CSGSGGGMNTEAFF
TGCAGCGGTTCAGGGGGAGGTATGAACACTGAAGCTTTCTTT
>TRBV19|.|TRBJ2-3|TRBD1
CASSIPLRQGNTDTQYF
TGTGCCAGTAGTATACCCCTCAGACAGGGGAACACAGATACGCAGTATTTT
>TRBV15|.|TRBJ2-7|TRBD2
CATSRERGPEYEQYF
TGTGCCACCAGCCGAGAGCGGGGACCGGAATACGAGCAGTACTTC
>TRBV7-2|.|TRBJ2-3|.
CASSLARGRGSTDTQYF
TGTGCCAGCAGCTTAGCTAGGGGGCGGGGTAGCACAGATACGCAGTATTTT
>TRBV4-1|.|TRBJ2-4|.
CASSQGDAKNIQYF
TGCGCCAGCAGCCAAGGAGATGCCAAAAACATTCAGTACTTC
>TRBV4-3|.|TRBJ1-3|.
CASSQDTGNTIYF
TGCGCCAGCAGCCAGGACACTGGAAACACCATATATTTT
>TRBV7-9|.|TRBJ1-4|.
CASSHSEKLFF
TGTGCCAGCAGCCACAGTGAAAAACTGTTTTTT
>TRBV10-3|once|TRBJ2-3|.
CAISEAPDTQYF
TGTGCCATCAGTGAGGCGCCAGATACGCAGTATTTT
>TRBV4-1|once|TRBJ1-6|TRBD1
CASSQQDRDWSPLHF
TGCGCCAGCAGCCAGCAGGACAGGGATTGGTCACCCCTCCACTTT